These T cell receptor beta chains were read from a single sample in a study of vaccination effects on CD4 cells after COVID-19. Some clones are missing from TCRdb's copy, which holds only in-frame ones; the method was immunoSEQ multiplex PCR. The repertoire holds under 50,000 clones, with approximately 61% as singletons. Their antigens remain unidentified. The input for sequencing was CD4+ T cells from PBMCs cultured without peptide, taken before COVID-19 vaccination. The origin of the receptors is a human donor who received a COVID-19 vaccine. Each CDR3 is given with its conserved first and last residue. The D gene is left open where the match is weak. Where a row states a size, it is once, few, many or the class of an expanded clone; other rows omit it.

j_call: TRBJ1-5
clone_size: NA
d_call: NA
v_call: TRBV6-5
cdr3_aa: CASRAAARGQPQHF
cdr3_nt: TGTGCCAGCAGGGCAGCCGCCCGCGGTCAGCCCCAGCATTTT

j_call: TRBJ1-1
clone_size: NA
d_call: TRBD1
v_call: TRBV10-3
cdr3_aa: CAIGQERNTEAFF
cdr3_nt: TGTGCCATCGGACAGGAGAGGAACACTGAAGCTTTCTTT

j_call: TRBJ2-5
clone_size: once
d_call: NA
v_call: TRBV3-1/TRBV3-2
cdr3_aa: CASSQGFHRGETQYF
cdr3_nt: TGTGCCAGCAGCCAAGGCTTCCACCGGGGAGAGACCCAGTACTTC

j_call: TRBJ1-2
clone_size: NA
d_call: TRBD1
v_call: TRBV19
cdr3_aa: CASTLDRGQEDGYTF
cdr3_nt: TGTGCCAGTACCCTGGACAGGGGGCAAGAGGATGGCTACACCTTC

j_call: TRBJ1-2
clone_size: NA
d_call: NA
v_call: TRBV5-4
cdr3_aa: CASILLGGKGGYTF
cdr3_nt: TGTGCCAGCATCCTTTTGGGAGGGAAAGGTGGCTACACCTTC

j_call: TRBJ2-7
clone_size: NA
d_call: TRBD2
v_call: TRBV28
cdr3_aa: CASTRLAGGVTYEQYF
cdr3_nt: TGTGCCAGCACCCGACTAGCGGGAGGGGTAACCTACGAGCAGTACTTC

j_call: TRBJ2-3
clone_size: NA
d_call: TRBD2
v_call: TRBV12-5
cdr3_aa: CASGLGIAGGVSTDTQYF
cdr3_nt: TGTGCTAGTGGTTTGGGAATAGCGGGAGGGGTTAGCACAGATACGCAGTATTTT

j_call: TRBJ2-5
clone_size: NA
d_call: NA
v_call: TRBV4-1
cdr3_aa: CASSQGTWETQYF
cdr3_nt: TGCGCCAGCAGCCAAGGGACCTGGGAGACCCAGTACTTC

j_call: TRBJ1-6
clone_size: once
d_call: NA
v_call: TRBV6-1
cdr3_aa: CASSEGGAGNSPLHF
cdr3_nt: TGTGCCAGCAGTGAAGGGGGGGCGGGAAATTCACCCCTCCACTTT

j_call: TRBJ1-6
clone_size: NA
d_call: TRBD1
v_call: TRBV5-1
cdr3_aa: CASSSGRGQVGSPLHF
cdr3_nt: TGCGCCAGCAGCTCCGGCAGGGGGCAGGTGGGCTCACCCCTCCACTTT

j_call: TRBJ2-5
clone_size: NA
d_call: NA
v_call: TRBV7-9
cdr3_aa: CASSLDSRQETQYF
cdr3_nt: TGTGCCAGCAGCTTAGACAGTAGACAAGAGACCCAGTACTTC

j_call: TRBJ2-3
clone_size: NA
d_call: TRBD2
v_call: TRBV5-1
cdr3_aa: CASSLGLAVLTDTQYF
cdr3_nt: TGCGCCAGCAGCTTGGGACTAGCGGTTCTCACAGATACGCAGTATTTT

j_call: TRBJ1-4
clone_size: NA
d_call: TRBD1
v_call: TRBV7-9
cdr3_aa: CASSKDRGDEKLFF
cdr3_nt: TGTGCCAGCAGCAAGGACAGGGGGGACGAAAAACTGTTTTTT

j_call: TRBJ2-3
clone_size: NA
d_call: TRBD2
v_call: TRBV7-2
cdr3_aa: CASSLGGGRVLDTQYF
cdr3_nt: TGTGCCAGCAGCTTAGGCGGGGGTCGGGTCTTAGATACGCAGTATTTT

j_call: TRBJ1-4
clone_size: NA
d_call: NA
v_call: TRBV11-2
cdr3_aa: CASSLTWEEKLFF
cdr3_nt: TGTGCCAGCAGCCTAACGTGGGAAGAAAAACTGTTTTTT

j_call: TRBJ2-7
clone_size: NA
d_call: TRBD1
v_call: TRBV10-3
cdr3_aa: CATGQGSSYEQYF
cdr3_nt: TGTGCCACGGGACAGGGGAGCTCCTACGAGCAGTACTTC

j_call: TRBJ2-1
clone_size: NA
d_call: TRBD1
v_call: TRBV5-5
cdr3_aa: CASSPGTGQFF
cdr3_nt: TGTGCCAGCAGCCCCGGGACAGGGCAGTTCTTC

j_call: TRBJ2-7
clone_size: NA
d_call: NA
v_call: TRBV20-1
cdr3_aa: CSAIEGLGSYEQYF
cdr3_nt: TGCAGTGCTATTGAGGGATTGGGCTCCTACGAGCAGTACTTC

j_call: TRBJ1-2
clone_size: NA
d_call: NA
v_call: TRBV5-1
cdr3_aa: CASSPGAPNYGYTF
cdr3_nt: TGCGCCAGCAGCCCGGGGGCACCTAACTATGGCTACACCTTC

j_call: TRBJ1-2
clone_size: few
d_call: TRBD1
v_call: TRBV19
cdr3_aa: CASSPPQTGSYGYTF
cdr3_nt: TGTGCCAGTAGTCCACCCCAGACAGGGTCCTATGGCTACACCTTC

j_call: TRBJ2-7
clone_size: NA
d_call: NA
v_call: TRBV30
cdr3_aa: CASETGRPYEQYF
cdr3_nt: TGTGCCTCAGAGACAGGCCGCCCCTACGAGCAGTACTTC

j_call: TRBJ1-6
clone_size: few
d_call: NA
v_call: TRBV10-3
cdr3_aa: CAITGTINSPLHF
cdr3_nt: TGTGCCATCACGGGGACGATCAATTCACCCCTCCACTTT

j_call: TRBJ1-3
clone_size: few
d_call: NA
v_call: TRBV4-1
cdr3_aa: CASSQDSRRTAGNTIYF
cdr3_nt: TGCGCCAGCAGCCAAGATAGTCGACGGACAGCAGGAAACACCATATATTTT

j_call: TRBJ2-5
clone_size: NA
d_call: NA
v_call: TRBV7-2
cdr3_aa: CASSPYRSNQETQYF
cdr3_nt: TGTGCCAGCAGCCCGTACAGAAGTAACCAAGAGACCCAGTACTTC

j_call: TRBJ2-2
clone_size: NA
d_call: NA
v_call: TRBV28
cdr3_aa: CASSLTGGANTGELFF
cdr3_nt: TGTGCCAGCAGTTTAACCGGGGGAGCGAACACCGGGGAGCTGTTTTTT

j_call: TRBJ1-5
clone_size: few
d_call: TRBD1
v_call: TRBV19
cdr3_aa: CASSPTRDRNQPQHF
cdr3_nt: TGTGCCAGTAGTCCCACCCGGGACAGGAATCAGCCCCAGCATTTT

j_call: TRBJ2-4
clone_size: NA
d_call: TRBD1
v_call: TRBV6-5
cdr3_aa: CASLRTGGRDIQYF
cdr3_nt: TGTGCCAGCCTTAGGACAGGGGGCAGAGACATTCAGTACTTC

j_call: TRBJ2-1
clone_size: NA
d_call: TRBD2
v_call: TRBV4-2
cdr3_aa: CASRETSGRTNEQFF
cdr3_nt: TGTGCCAGCAGGGAAACTAGCGGGAGGACCAATGAGCAGTTCTTC

j_call: TRBJ2-7
clone_size: NA
d_call: NA
v_call: TRBV29-1
cdr3_aa: CSVHGTYEQYF
cdr3_nt: TGCAGCGTTCACGGGACCTACGAGCAGTACTTC

j_call: TRBJ2-7
clone_size: NA
d_call: NA
v_call: TRBV28
cdr3_aa: CASRAETYEQYF
cdr3_nt: TGTGCCAGCCGGGCGGAAACCTACGAGCAGTACTTC

j_call: TRBJ1-1
clone_size: NA
d_call: NA
v_call: TRBV6-2/TRBV6-3
cdr3_aa: CASSFKGRTYTEAFF
cdr3_nt: TGTGCCAGCAGTTTCAAGGGACGGACTTACACTGAAGCTTTCTTT

j_call: TRBJ1-5
clone_size: NA
d_call: TRBD1
v_call: TRBV28
cdr3_aa: CASSLLRQGGYQPQHF
cdr3_nt: TGTGCCAGCAGTTTATTGCGACAGGGGGGATATCAGCCCCAGCATTTT

j_call: TRBJ1-2
clone_size: NA
d_call: NA
v_call: TRBV14
cdr3_aa: CASSQECSSTGSVGYTF
cdr3_nt: TGTGCCAGCAGCCAAGAATGCTCGTCGACAGGATCGGTCGGCTACACCTTC

j_call: TRBJ2-7
clone_size: NA
d_call: TRBD1
v_call: TRBV18
cdr3_aa: CASSSLGTDYEQYF
cdr3_nt: TGTGCCAGCTCATCCCTAGGGACAGACTACGAGCAGTACTTC

j_call: TRBJ1-2
clone_size: NA
d_call: NA
v_call: TRBV19
cdr3_aa: CASSPTTGRYGYTF
cdr3_nt: TGTGCCAGTAGTCCAACAACAGGGCGCTATGGCTACACCTTC

j_call: TRBJ2-2
clone_size: NA
d_call: TRBD1
v_call: TRBV2
cdr3_aa: CASKTRQGGFNTGELFF
cdr3_nt: TGTGCCAGCAAGACCAGACAGGGCGGATTCAACACCGGGGAGCTGTTTTTT

j_call: TRBJ2-1
clone_size: few
d_call: NA
v_call: TRBV10-1
cdr3_aa: CASRLVVLGLDNEQFF
cdr3_nt: TGCGCCAGCAGGTTGGTTGTCTTGGGGCTGGACAATGAGCAGTTCTTC

j_call: TRBJ2-2
clone_size: NA
d_call: TRBD2
v_call: TRBV9
cdr3_aa: CASSVGTGRDTGELFF
cdr3_nt: TGTGCCAGCAGCGTAGGAACTGGGAGGGATACCGGGGAGCTGTTTTTT

j_call: TRBJ1-5
clone_size: NA
d_call: NA
v_call: TRBV18
cdr3_aa: CASSASGNRNQPQHF
cdr3_nt: TGTGCCAGCTCAGCCTCGGGGAATCGGAATCAGCCCCAGCATTTT

j_call: TRBJ1-5
clone_size: once
d_call: NA
v_call: TRBV19
cdr3_aa: CASRGVALVSNQPQHF
cdr3_nt: TGTGCCAGTAGGGGGGTGGCCCTCGTTAGCAATCAGCCCCAGCATTTT

j_call: TRBJ1-2
clone_size: NA
d_call: NA
v_call: TRBV7-2
cdr3_aa: CASSSSGGLYGYTF
cdr3_nt: TGTGCCAGCAGCTCCAGTGGGGGGCTCTATGGCTACACCTTC

j_call: TRBJ2-3
clone_size: NA
d_call: TRBD2
v_call: TRBV25-1
cdr3_aa: CASSERGGSDTQYF
cdr3_nt: TGTGCCAGCAGTGAACGCGGGGGTTCCGATACGCAGTATTTT

j_call: TRBJ1-6
clone_size: few
d_call: TRBD1
v_call: TRBV19
cdr3_aa: CASTQGAIYSPLHF
cdr3_nt: TGTGCCAGTACGCAGGGGGCGATTTATTCACCCCTCCACTTT